The following is a TCR beta chain sequence with its context. Its antigen is currently unknown. The data originate from a study of cytomegalovirus exposure and HLA in healthy donors. Study in general: HLA-typed donors were the source of about 81 million unique TCRs held in an early data release. Study results and caveats: When the data were analyzed later, several of the most significant clusters appeared to be linked to common viral pathogens. Per a later analysis, 16,951 TCR beta sequences showed association with HLA alleles at 0.05 false discovery rate.

Germline values: CDR1 SNHLY, CDR2 FYNNEI. This CDR3 contains 14 residues. Trimming cost V 3 bases and J 4 bases, with 13 bases left between them. This cohort consisted of healthy bone marrow donors. It was with 60 Vbeta and 13 Jbeta primers that the PCR ran. Sequencing used immunoSEQ multiplex PCR; TCRdb keeps in-frame clones, though not all of them. This sample's table reports some 110,000 clones. The chain employs TRBV2 and TRBJ2-7, with a tentative D call TRBD2 (5 bases). Sequencing used PBMCs. The TCR comes from a man aged 35 to 55 in good health and CMV-seropositive. CDR3 residues: CASSDQAAFYEQYF. CDR3 in DNA: TGTGCCAGCAGTGACCAAGCGGCTTTTTACGAGCAGTACTTC.